Listed here are 26 T cell receptor beta chains from one sample, sequenced in a study of blood T cell repertoires in COVID-19. The repertoire was sequenced with immunoSEQ multiplex PCR; TCRdb's copy has only in-frame clones and lacks some. In the table there are hundreds of thousands of clones, roughly 80% of which are singletons. The sample consisted of peripheral blood. These receptors came from a woman older than 75 with acute or convalescent COVID-19.

J is TRBJ2-3 and V is TRBV7-2; perhaps TRBD1 as D (5 bases). The CDR3 covers 16 residues. Trimming pared 1 base from V and 3 bases from J, leaving 14 bases between. Germline V gene sequence: CDR1 SGHTA, CDR2 FQGNSA. For the CDR3, the DNA is TGTGCCAGCAGCTTAGTTAGCTCAGGGCGGACAGATACGCAGTATTTT. Encoded protein: CASSLVSSGRTDTQYF.

V and J are TRBV28 and TRBJ1-2, with TRBD1 as a possible D gene (5 bases). V shed 7 bases and J shed 5 bases, with 14 bases lying between them. In germline, CDR1 is MDHEN, CDR2 SYDVKM. The CDR3 totals 13 residues. In DNA form, the CDR3 reads TGTGCCAGCAACAGGCCGAATTCATATGGCTACACCTTC. This gives the protein CASNRPNSYGYTF.

The CDR3 loop reads CASSLVESSSPLHF. CDR3 nucleotide sequence: TGTGCCAGCAGCTTAGTTGAGAGTAGTTCACCCCTCCACTTT. The gene calls are TRBV11-2 and TRBJ1-6; D gene unclear. With 1 base removed from V and 9 bases from J, the gap between germline ends came to 10 bases. From germline, CDR1 is SGHAT and CDR2 FQNNGV. The CDR3 loop spans 14 amino acids.

This chain connects TRBV12-5 to TRBJ1-1; possibly TRBD1 for D (6 bases). This CDR3 has 14 residues. CDR1 LGHNT and CDR2 FRNRAP come from the germline V gene. Trimming took 6 bases from V and 0 from J, leaving 11 bases between them. The CDR3 DNA follows: TGTGCTAGTGGGGACAACAGGGTGAACACTGAAGCTTTCTTT. Its translation is CASGDNRVNTEAFF.

V gene TRBV5-1 combines with J gene TRBJ2-3; 12 bases align to TRBD2. The CDR3 sequence is 15 residues long. Germline V gene data show CDR1 as SGHRS and CDR2 as YFSETQ. Unmatched junction bases numbered 6, after V lost 4 bases and J lost 6 bases. CDR3 DNA: TGCGCCAGCAGCACCGGACTAGCGGGGAGGGATACGCAGTATTTT. Protein: CASSTGLAGRDTQYF.

The chain joins TRBV25-1 to TRBJ2-1, with D uncertain. V lost 9 bases and J lost 0, with 15 bases in between. Germline V lookup: CDR1 MGHDK, CDR2 SYGVNS. This CDR3 comprises 15 residues. The CDR3, as DNA: TGTGCCAGTCAACACCACCCCAGCTCCTACAATGAGCAGTTCTTC. Translation gives CASQHHPSSYNEQFF.

This clone was seen a handful of times. The chain uses TRBV2 and TRBJ2-6; 7 bases agree with TRBD1. The junction had 8 bases not matched to a gene; V was cut back by 3 bases and J by 3 bases. This CDR3 is 17 amino acids long. Germline CDR1 is SNHLY and CDR2 is FYNNEI. CDR3 sequence reads: CASSDRAGGFGANVLTF. In DNA, the CDR3 is TGTGCCAGCAGTGACAGGGCAGGGGGTTTTGGGGCCAACGTCCTGACTTTC. The full variable domain, with the rest looked up from reference TRBV2 and TRBJ2-6, is EPEVTQTPSHQVTQMGQEVILRCVPISNHLYFYWYRQILGQKVEFLVSFYNNEISEKSEIFDDQFSVERPDGSNFTLKIRSTKLEDSAMYFCASSDRAGGFGANVLTFGAGSRLTVL.

This rearrangement joins TRBV3-1 (or the pseudogene TRBV3-2) to TRBJ2-7, with 10 nucleotides matching TRBD1. CDR1 is LGHDT and CDR2 is YNNKEL in the germline V gene (reference sequence). Trimming removed 1 base from V and 3 bases from J; junction bases left unmatched: 9. There are 17 residues in the CDR3. The CDR3, as DNA: TGTGCCAGCAGCCAAGTCCTTTTCGGGACAGGGGACTACGAGCAGTACTTC. Amino acid sequence: CASSQVLFGTGDYEQYF.

This clone was picked up one time. J is TRBJ2-3 and V is TRBV21-1; TRBD2, the table's D call, was not compared with the DNA. TRBV21-1 is a known pseudogene. The CDR3 is made up of 19 amino acids. CDR3 DNA sequence: TGTGCCAGCAGCAAACCCTCAGGTCGGGAGGGTCTCTGCACAGATACGCAGTATTTT. It encodes CASSKPSGREGLCTDTQYF.

The gene calls are TRBV11-2 and TRBJ2-7; no firm D call. Germline CDR1 and CDR2: SGHAT and FQNNGV. Trimming removed 0 bases at V and 6 bases at J, with 6 bases between. CDR3 length: 12 amino acids. The CDR3 region is CASSLDVAEQYF. DNA of the CDR3: TGTGCCAGCAGCTTAGATGTGGCCGAGCAGTACTTC.

This clone has only one observation. The V and J genes are TRBV10-3 and TRBJ1-1; D gene ambiguous. The ends were cut back, 5 bases at V and 0 bases at J, with 7 bases in the middle. Germline values: CDR1 ENHRY, CDR2 SYGVKD. The CDR3 has 13 residues. This CDR3 reads CAISNDMNTEAFF. Written as DNA, the CDR3 is TGTGCCATCAGTAACGACATGAACACTGAAGCTTTCTTT.

The chain is built from TRBV30 and TRBJ1-1, with TRBD1 as a possible D gene (5 bases). The CDR3 length is 13 residues. Germline CDR1 and CDR2: GTSNPN and SVGIG (reference sequence). The V and J ends lost 1 base and 0 bases respectively, with 6 bases between them. In DNA, the CDR3 is TGTGCCTGGAGTGGGGGGGTGAACACTGAAGCTTTCTTT. This gives the protein CAWSGGVNTEAFF.

The rearrangement joins TRBV6-5 to TRBJ1-5; TRBD1 agrees at 7 bases. In germline, CDR1 is MNHEY, CDR2 SVGAGI. V shed 1 base and J 3 bases; nucleotides not matched to a gene: 3. The CDR3 runs to 15 residues. The CDR3 DNA follows: TGTGCCAGCAGTTACTACAGGGGAGACAATCAGCCCCAGCATTTT. Amino acids: CASSYYRGDNQPQHF.

This clone was seen once. V usage is TRBV28 and J usage is TRBJ2-1; the match to TRBD2 covers 11 bases. With 6 bases clipped from V and 6 bases from J, the junction kept 10 bases outside the gene matches. Germline loops: CDR1 MDHEN, CDR2 SYDVKM. The CDR3 spans 16 residues. CDR3 protein: CASRRAGTSGPNEQFF. The CDR3, as DNA: TGTGCCAGCAGACGGGCCGGGACTAGCGGACCCAATGAGCAGTTCTTC.

The genes are TRBV6-5 and TRBJ2-7, with 11 bases identical to TRBD2. The CDR3 extends over 14 amino acids. Germline trimming cut 6 bases from V and 7 bases from J; bases unmatched to any gene: 8. In germline, CDR1 is MNHEY, CDR2 SVGAGI. DNA of the CDR3: TGTGCCAGCAGCGAGGGGATAGCGGGGGGGGAGCAGTACTTC. It is translated as CASSEGIAGGEQYF.

The CDR3, as DNA: TGTGCCAGCAGTTATCGGGGAAAGCAGTTCTTC. It yields the protein CASSYRGKQFF. V usage is TRBV6-5 and J usage is TRBJ2-1; D may be TRBD2 (5 bases). CDR1 MNHEY and CDR2 SVGAGI come from the germline V gene. V was cut by 3 bases and J by 11 bases, with 8 bases left in between. The CDR3 is 11 residues long.

This clone showed up just a few times. V usage is TRBV18 and J usage is TRBJ1-2; no clear D gene. This CDR3 contains 13 residues. Trimming removed 0 bases at V and 1 base at J, with 3 bases between. Germline values: CDR1 KGHSH, CDR2 LQKENI. The CDR3, as DNA: TGTGCCAGCTCACCACCCTTTAACTATGGCTACACCTTC. Translated, it gives CASSPPFNYGYTF.

This rearrangement joins TRBV28 to TRBJ1-1, with 11 bases fitting TRBD1. The CDR3 is made up of 15 amino acids. Germline assignment: CDR1 MDHEN and CDR2 SYDVKM. V gave up 7 bases and J gave up 7 bases; unmatched junction bases: 11. The CDR3 DNA reads TGTGCCAGCAACCGAGTCCCGGGACAGGGGGTTGAAGCTTTCTTT. Residues: CASNRVPGQGVEAFF.

The chain recombines TRBV2 with TRBJ1-2; TRBD1 matches at 8 bases. With V trimmed by 3 bases and J by 5 bases, 2 bases remained unmatched. The CDR3 contains 13 residues. Per germline, CDR1 SNHLY and CDR2 FYNNEI. The CDR3 coding sequence is TGTGCCAGCAGTGATCAGGGGGCATATGGCTACACCTTC. It is translated as CASSDQGAYGYTF.

This chain uses TRBV18 with TRBJ1-1; 7 nucleotides match TRBD1. The V gene's germline CDR1 is KGHSH and CDR2 LQKENI. The CDR3 totals 14 residues. V gave up 3 bases and J gave up 5 bases; unmatched junction bases: 6. The CDR3 region is CASSPGQGETEAFF. DNA for the CDR3: TGTGCCAGCTCACCGGGGCAGGGGGAGACTGAAGCTTTCTTT.

This chain uses TRBV14 with TRBJ1-2, with D tentatively TRBD1 (6 bases). Germline V CDR1 and CDR2: SGHDN, FVKESK. Trimming cost V 4 bases and J 4 bases, with 19 bases left between them. CDR3 length: 16 residues. CDR3 in amino acids: CASSPPFGGLGYGYTF. CDR3 bases: TGTGCCAGCAGCCCGCCATTCGGGGGGCTTGGCTATGGCTACACCTTC.

This clone showed up just a few times. This chain uses TRBV6-5 with TRBJ1-2, with D maybe TRBD1 (5 bases). The CDR3 extends over 15 amino acids. Trimming shortened V by 0 bases and J by 5 bases, and 13 bases separated the two germline ends. Germline lookup yields CDR1 MNHEY and CDR2 SVGAGI. This CDR3 reads CASSYSTRAFYGYTF. In DNA, the CDR3 is TGTGCCAGCAGTTACTCGACCAGGGCCTTTTATGGCTACACCTTC.

The rearrangement joins TRBV6-5 to TRBJ2-5; 8 nucleotides match TRBD2. CDR3 length equals 16 residues. Looked up from germline, CDR1 is MNHEY and CDR2 is SVGAGI. The V and J ends lost 0 bases and 5 bases, in that order; junction bases with no gene match: 8. The CDR3 DNA follows: TGTGCCAGCAGTTACTCTGCGGGGGGTAGCCAGGAGACCCAGTACTTC. This sequence encodes CASSYSAGGSQETQYF.

The gene calls are TRBV28 and TRBJ1-5; D not resolved. This CDR3 has 12 residues. V was trimmed by 6 bases and J by 6 bases, leaving 9 bases between them. Germline loops: CDR1 MDHEN, CDR2 SYDVKM. The CDR3 sequence: CASSPGVQPQHF. The CDR3 DNA reads TGTGCCAGCAGCCCCGGGGTTCAGCCCCAGCATTTT.

The chain recombines TRBV28 with TRBJ1-1; 9 bases agree with TRBD1. Germline V gene sequence: CDR1 MDHEN, CDR2 SYDVKM. The CDR3 is 15 amino acids. The V and J ends lost 5 bases and 7 bases, in that order; junction bases with no gene match: 11. The CDR3 DNA sequence: TGTGCCAGCAGTCCCTGGGGACAGGGTACCTATGAAGCTTTCTTT. Its protein product is CASSPWGQGTYEAFF.

The V and J genes are TRBV2 and TRBJ1-3; no reliable D call. V lost 1 base and J lost 1, with 5 bases in between. This CDR3 contains 14 residues. CDR1 SNHLY and CDR2 FYNNEI come from the germline V gene. The CDR3: CASSEVSSGNTIYF. In DNA, the CDR3 is TGTGCCAGCAGTGAAGTGAGTTCTGGAAACACCATATATTTT. The complete variable domain, with remaining parts taken from reference TRBV2 and TRBJ1-3, reads EPEVTQTPSHQVTQMGQEVILRCVPISNHLYFYWYRQILGQKVEFLVSFYNNEISEKSEIFDDQFSVERPDGSNFTLKIRSTKLEDSAMYFCASSEVSSGNTIYFGEGSWLTVV.